This T cell receptor (beta chain) came from a study of T cells after somatic rescue of genetic block. V lost 3 bases and J lost 4; bases outside the gene matches: 6. The CDR3 totals 15 residues. Germline lookup yields CDR1 SEHNR and CDR2 FQNEAQ (reference sequence). Sequencing was performed with immunoSEQ multiplex PCR; in TCRdb, only in-frame clones are kept and a portion is missing. The sample contains roughly 120,000 clones, 75% to 95% of which appear only once. The sequenced material came from peripheral blood mononuclear cells (PBMCs). The sequence came from a woman younger than 30. The rearrangement links TRBV7-9 to TRBJ2-5; TRBD1 aligns across 9 bases. The CDR3 DNA sequence: TGTGCCAGCAGCTTTGACGGGACAGGGAGAGAGACCCAGTACTTC. Protein sequence: CASSFDGTGRETQYF.